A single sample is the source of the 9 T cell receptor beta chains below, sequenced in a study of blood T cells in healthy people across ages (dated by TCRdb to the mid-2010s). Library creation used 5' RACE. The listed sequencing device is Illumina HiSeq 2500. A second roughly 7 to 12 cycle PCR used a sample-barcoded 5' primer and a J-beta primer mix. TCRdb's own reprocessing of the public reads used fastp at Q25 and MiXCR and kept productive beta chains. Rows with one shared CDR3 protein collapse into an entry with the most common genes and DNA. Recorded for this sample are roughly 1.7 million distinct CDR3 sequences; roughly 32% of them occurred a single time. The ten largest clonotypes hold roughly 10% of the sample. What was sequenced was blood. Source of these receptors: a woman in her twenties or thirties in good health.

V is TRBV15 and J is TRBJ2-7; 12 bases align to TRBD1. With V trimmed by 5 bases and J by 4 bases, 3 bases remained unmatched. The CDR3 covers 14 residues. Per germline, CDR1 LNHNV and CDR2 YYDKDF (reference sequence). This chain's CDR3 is CATSGTGGMYEQYF. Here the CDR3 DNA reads TGTGCCACCAGCGGGACAGGGGGCATGTACGAGCAGTACTTC. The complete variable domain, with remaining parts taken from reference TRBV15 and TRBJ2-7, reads DAMVIQNPRYQVTQFGKPVTLSCSQTLNHNVMYWYQQKSSQAPKLLFHYYDKDFNNEADTPDNFQSRRPNTSFCFLDIRSPGLGDTAMYLCATSGTGGMYEQYFGPGTRLTVT.

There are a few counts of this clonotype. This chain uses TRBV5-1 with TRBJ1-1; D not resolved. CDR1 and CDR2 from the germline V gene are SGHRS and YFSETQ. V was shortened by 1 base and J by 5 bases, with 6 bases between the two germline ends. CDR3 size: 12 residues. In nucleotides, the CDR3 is TGCGCCAGCAGCTTGTACCCGACTGAAGCTTTCTTT. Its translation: CASSLYPTEAFF.

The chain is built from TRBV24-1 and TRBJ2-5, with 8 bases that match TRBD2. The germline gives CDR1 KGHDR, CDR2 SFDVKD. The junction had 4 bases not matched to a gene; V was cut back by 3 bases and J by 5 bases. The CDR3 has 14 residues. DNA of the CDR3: TGTGCCACCAGTGATGGACTAGCATCGGAGACCCAGTACTTC. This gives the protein CATSDGLASETQYF.

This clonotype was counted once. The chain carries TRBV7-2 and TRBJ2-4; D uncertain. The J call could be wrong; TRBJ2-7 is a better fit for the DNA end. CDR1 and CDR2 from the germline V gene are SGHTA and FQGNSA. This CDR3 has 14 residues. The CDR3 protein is CASSLGWVPYEQYF. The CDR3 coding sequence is TGTGCCAGCAGCTTAGGGTGGGTTCCCTACGAGCAGTACTTC.

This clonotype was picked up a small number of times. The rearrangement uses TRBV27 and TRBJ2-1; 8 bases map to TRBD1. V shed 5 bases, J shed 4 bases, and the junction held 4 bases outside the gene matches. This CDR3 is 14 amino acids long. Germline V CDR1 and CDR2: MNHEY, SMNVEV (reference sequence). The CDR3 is CASSTWTGYNEQFF. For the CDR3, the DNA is TGTGCCAGCAGTACCTGGACAGGGTACAATGAGCAGTTCTTC.

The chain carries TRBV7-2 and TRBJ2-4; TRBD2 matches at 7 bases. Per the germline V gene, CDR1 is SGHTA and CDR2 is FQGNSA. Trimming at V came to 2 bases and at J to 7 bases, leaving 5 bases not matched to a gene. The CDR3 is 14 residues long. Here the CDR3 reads CASSLRGGRNIQYF. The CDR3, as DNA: TGTGCCAGCAGCTTACGGGGAGGGCGGAACATTCAGTACTTC.

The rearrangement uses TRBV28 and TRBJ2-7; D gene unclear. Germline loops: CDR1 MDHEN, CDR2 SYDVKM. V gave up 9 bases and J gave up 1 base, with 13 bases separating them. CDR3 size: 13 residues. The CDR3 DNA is TGTGCCAGTTGCGACCGGGCGTCCTACGAGCAGTACTTC. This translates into CASCDRASYEQYF. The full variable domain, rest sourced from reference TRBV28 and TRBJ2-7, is DVKVTQSSRYLVKRTGEKVFLECVQDMDHENMFWYRQDPGLGLRLIYFSYDVKMKEKGDIPEGYSVSREKKERFSLILESASTNQTSMYLCASCDRASYEQYFGPGTRLTVT.

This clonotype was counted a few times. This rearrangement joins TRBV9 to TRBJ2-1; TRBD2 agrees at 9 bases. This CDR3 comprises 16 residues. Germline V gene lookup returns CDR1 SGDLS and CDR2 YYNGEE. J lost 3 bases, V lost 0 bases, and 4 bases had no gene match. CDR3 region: CASSVDSGRNYNEQFF. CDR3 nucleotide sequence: TGTGCCAGCAGCGTAGATAGCGGGAGAAACTACAATGAGCAGTTCTTC.

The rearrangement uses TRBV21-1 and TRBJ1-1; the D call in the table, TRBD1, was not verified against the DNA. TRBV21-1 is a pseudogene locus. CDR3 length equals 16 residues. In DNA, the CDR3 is TGTGCCACCGATTCGAATAGGGACAACATGAACACTGAAGCTTTCTTT. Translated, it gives CATDSNRDNMNTEAFF.